This T cell receptor (beta chain) is drawn from a study of blood T cells in healthy people across ages. General observations from the study: The CMV status of each donor remained undetermined, and this could have confounded shifts in expanded clonotypes.

The second PCR ran about 6 to 12 cycles with a sample-barcoded 5' primer and J-beta primers. TCRdb ran MiXCR on the 5' RACE reads and lists one entry per CDR3 protein. The profile shows around 1,500,000 distinct CDR3 sequences, approximately 42% of them singletons. Donor samples were obtained from healthy Caucasian individuals from Russia, aged about 6 to 100. A minimum of 7 million PBMCs was isolated per sample. A minimum of 5 micrograms of total RNA was extracted per sample. V dropped 3 bases and J dropped 8 bases, with 17 bases sitting between them. In germline, CDR1 is MNHNS, CDR2 SASEGT. The CDR3 runs 15 residues. This clonotype was counted a few times. Its antigen is unidentified.

This chain uses TRBV6-1 with TRBJ2-4; D ambiguous. The clonotype was recovered from a woman in her late teens or twenties in good health. The sample taken for sequencing was blood. This CDR3 is CASSDLHWVRYIQYF. CDR3 bases: TGTGCCAGCAGTGACCTACACTGGGTCCGGTACATTCAGTACTTC.